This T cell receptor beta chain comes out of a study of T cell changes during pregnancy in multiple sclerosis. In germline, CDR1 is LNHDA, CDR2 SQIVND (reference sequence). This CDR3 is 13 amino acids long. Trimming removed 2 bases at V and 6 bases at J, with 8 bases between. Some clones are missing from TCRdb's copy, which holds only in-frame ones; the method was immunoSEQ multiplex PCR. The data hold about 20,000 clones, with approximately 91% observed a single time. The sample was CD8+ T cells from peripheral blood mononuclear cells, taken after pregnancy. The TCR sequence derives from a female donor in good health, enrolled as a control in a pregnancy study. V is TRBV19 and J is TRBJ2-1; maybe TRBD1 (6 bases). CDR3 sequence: CASSIWGPNEQFF. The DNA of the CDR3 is TGTGCCAGTAGTATATGGGGGCCCAATGAGCAGTTCTTC.